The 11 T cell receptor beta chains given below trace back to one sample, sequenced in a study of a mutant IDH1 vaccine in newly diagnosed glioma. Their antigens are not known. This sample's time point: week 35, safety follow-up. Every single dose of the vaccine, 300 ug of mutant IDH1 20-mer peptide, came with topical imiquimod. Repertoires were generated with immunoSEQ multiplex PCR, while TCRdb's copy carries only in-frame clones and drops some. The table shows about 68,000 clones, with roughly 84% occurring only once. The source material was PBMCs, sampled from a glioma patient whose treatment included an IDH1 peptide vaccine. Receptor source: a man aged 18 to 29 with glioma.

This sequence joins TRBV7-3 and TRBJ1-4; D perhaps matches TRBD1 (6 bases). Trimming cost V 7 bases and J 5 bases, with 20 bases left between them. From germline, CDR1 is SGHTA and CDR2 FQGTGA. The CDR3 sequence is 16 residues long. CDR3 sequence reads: CASTRPGRGPNEKLFF. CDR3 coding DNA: TGTGCCAGCACCCGACCGGGGCGGGGGCCGAATGAAAAACTGTTTTTT.

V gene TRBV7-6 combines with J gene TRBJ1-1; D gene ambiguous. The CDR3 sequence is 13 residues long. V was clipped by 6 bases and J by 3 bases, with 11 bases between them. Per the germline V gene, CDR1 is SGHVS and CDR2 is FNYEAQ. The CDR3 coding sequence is TGTGCCAGCAGTCTTACGGATGACACTGAAGCTTTCTTT. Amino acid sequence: CASSLTDDTEAFF.

CDR3 in DNA: TGTGCCAGTAGTATCAGTCCCAGAATACCCCAGCATTTT. Translating it yields CASSISPRIPQHF. The V gene is TRBV19, the J gene TRBJ1-5; D not certain. This CDR3 is built from 13 residues. Trimming took 3 bases from V and 10 from J, leaving 13 bases between them. Germline CDR1 LNHDA, CDR2 SQIVND (reference sequence). The full variable domain, rest sourced from reference TRBV19 and TRBJ1-5, is DGGITQSPKYLFRKEGQNVTLSCEQNLNHDAMYWYRQDPGQGLRLIYYSQIVNDFQKGDIAEGYSVSREKKESFPLTVTSAQKNPTAFYLCASSISPRIPQHFGDGTRLSIL.

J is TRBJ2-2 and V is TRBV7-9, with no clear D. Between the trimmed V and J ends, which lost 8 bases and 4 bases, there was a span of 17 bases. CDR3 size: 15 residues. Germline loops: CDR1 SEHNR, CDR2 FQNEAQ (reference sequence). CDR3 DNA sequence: TGTGCCAGCTCCGCTGTCCCCCCAGCCACCGGGGAGCTGTTTTTT. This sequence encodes CASSAVPPATGELFF.

This chain's CDR3 is CASSLTRGTGGISYNEQFF. For the CDR3, the DNA is TGCGCCAGCAGCCTTACAAGGGGTACGGGCGGCATCTCCTACAATGAGCAGTTCTTC. The V call is TRBV4-1, the J call TRBJ2-1; possibly TRBD1 for D (5 bases). Germline V gene sequence: CDR1 MGHRA, CDR2 YSYEKL. Trimming removed 4 bases at V and 0 bases at J, with 22 bases between. The length of the CDR3 is 19 residues.

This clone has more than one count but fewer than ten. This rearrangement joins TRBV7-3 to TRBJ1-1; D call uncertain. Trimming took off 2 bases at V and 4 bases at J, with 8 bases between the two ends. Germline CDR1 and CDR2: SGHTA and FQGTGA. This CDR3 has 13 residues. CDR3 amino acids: CASSLHGGTEAFF. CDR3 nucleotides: TGTGCCAGCAGCTTACACGGAGGCACTGAAGCTTTCTTT. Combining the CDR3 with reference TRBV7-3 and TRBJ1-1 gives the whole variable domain GAGVSQTPSNKVTEKGKYVELRCDPISGHTALYWYRQSLGQGPEFLIYFQGTGAADDSGLPNDRFFAVRPEGSVSTLKIQRTERGDSAVYLCASSLHGGTEAFFGQGTRLTVV.

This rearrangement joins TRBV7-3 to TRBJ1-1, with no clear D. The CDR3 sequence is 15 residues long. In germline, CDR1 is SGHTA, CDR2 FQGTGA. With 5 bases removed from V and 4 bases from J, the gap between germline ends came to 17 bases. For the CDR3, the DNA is TGTGCCAGCAGCCCGAATTCGTTGGCGACCACTGAAGCTTTCTTT. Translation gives CASSPNSLATTEAFF.

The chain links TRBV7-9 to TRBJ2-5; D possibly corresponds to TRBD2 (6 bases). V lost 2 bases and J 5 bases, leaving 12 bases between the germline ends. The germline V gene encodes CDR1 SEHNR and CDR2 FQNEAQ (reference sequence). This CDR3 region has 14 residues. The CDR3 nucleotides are TGTGCCAGCAGCTTACTTGGAGGAGGGGAGACCCAGTACTTC. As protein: CASSLLGGGETQYF. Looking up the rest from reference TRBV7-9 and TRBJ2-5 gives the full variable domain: DTGVSQNPRHKITKRGQNVTFRCDPISEHNRLYWYRQTLGQGPEFLTYFQNEAQLEKSRLLSDRFSAERPKGSFSTLEIQRTEQGDSAMYLCASSLLGGGETQYFGPGTRLLVL.

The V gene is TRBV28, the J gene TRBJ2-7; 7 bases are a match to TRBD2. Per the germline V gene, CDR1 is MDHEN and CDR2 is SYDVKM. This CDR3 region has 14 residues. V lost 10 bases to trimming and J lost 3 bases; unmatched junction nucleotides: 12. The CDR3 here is CAIPRREGLYEQYF. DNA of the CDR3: TGTGCCATCCCCCGGAGGGAGGGGCTCTACGAGCAGTACTTC.

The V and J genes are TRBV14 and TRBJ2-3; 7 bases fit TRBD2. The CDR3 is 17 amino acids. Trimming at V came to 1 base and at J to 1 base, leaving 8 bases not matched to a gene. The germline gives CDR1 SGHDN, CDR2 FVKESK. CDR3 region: CASSQGPWGGGTDTQYF. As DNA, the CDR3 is TGTGCCAGCAGCCAAGGCCCCTGGGGGGGAGGCACAGATACGCAGTATTTT.

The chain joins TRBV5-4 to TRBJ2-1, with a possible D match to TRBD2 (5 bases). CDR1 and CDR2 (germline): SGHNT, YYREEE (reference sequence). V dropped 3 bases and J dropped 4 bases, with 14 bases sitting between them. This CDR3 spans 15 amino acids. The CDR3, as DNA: TGTGCCAGCAGCTCCGGGAAAGGACTTTACAATGAGCAGTTCTTC. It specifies CASSSGKGLYNEQFF.